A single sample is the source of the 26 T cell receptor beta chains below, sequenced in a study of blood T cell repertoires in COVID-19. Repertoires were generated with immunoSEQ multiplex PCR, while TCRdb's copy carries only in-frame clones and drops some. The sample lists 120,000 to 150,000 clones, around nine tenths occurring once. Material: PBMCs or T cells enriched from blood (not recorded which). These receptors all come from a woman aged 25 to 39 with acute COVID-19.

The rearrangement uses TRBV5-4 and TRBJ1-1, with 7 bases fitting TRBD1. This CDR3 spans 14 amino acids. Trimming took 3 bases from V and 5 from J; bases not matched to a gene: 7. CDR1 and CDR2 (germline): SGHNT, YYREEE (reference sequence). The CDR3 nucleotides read TGTGCCAGCAGCTCCGGGACAGTAAAAACTGAAGCTTTCTTT. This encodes CASSSGTVKTEAFF.

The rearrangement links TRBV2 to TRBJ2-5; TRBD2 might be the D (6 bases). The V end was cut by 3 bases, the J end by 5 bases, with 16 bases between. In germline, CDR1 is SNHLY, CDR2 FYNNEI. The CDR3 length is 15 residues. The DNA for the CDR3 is TGTGCCAGCAGTGATCCAGCGGGCCCAATGGAGACCCAGTACTTC. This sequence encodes CASSDPAGPMETQYF.

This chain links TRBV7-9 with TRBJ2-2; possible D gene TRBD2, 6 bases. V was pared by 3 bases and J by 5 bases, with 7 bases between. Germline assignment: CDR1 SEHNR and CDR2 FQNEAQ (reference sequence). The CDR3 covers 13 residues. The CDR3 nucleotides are TGTGCCAGCAGCTTGGGGGGTACCGGGGAGCTGTTTTTT. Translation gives CASSLGGTGELFF.

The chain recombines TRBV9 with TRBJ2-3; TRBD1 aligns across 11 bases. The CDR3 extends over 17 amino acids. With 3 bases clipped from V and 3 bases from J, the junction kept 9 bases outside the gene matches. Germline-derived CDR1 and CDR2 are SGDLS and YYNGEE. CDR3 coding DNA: TGTGCCAGCAGCGCTCTAACCGGGACAGGGGGAACAGATACGCAGTATTTT. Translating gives CASSALTGTGGTDTQYF.

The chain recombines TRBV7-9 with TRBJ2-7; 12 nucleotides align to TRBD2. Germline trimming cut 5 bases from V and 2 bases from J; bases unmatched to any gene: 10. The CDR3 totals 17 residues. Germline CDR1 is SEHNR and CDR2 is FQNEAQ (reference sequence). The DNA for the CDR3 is TGTGCCAGCAGCCCCCCCTGGCTAGCGGGAGGGACCTACGAGCAGTACTTC. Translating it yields CASSPPWLAGGTYEQYF.

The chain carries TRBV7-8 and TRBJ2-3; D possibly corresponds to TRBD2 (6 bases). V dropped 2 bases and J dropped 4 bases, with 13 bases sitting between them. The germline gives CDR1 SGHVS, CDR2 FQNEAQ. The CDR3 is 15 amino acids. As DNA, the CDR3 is TGTGCCAGCAGCTTATTCAGCGGGTCACCAGATACGCAGTATTTT. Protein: CASSLFSGSPDTQYF.

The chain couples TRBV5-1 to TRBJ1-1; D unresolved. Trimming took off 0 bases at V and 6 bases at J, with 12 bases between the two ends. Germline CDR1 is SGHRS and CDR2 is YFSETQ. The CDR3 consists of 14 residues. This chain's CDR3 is CASSLALGGPEAFF. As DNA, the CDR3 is TGCGCCAGCAGCTTGGCTCTGGGAGGCCCTGAAGCTTTCTTT.

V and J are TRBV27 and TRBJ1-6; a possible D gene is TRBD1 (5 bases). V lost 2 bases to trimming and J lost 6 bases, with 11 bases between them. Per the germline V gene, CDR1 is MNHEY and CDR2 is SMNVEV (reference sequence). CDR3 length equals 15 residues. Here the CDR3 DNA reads TGTGCCAGCAGTTTAACGGGGGTATCTAATTCACCCCTCCACTTT. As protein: CASSLTGVSNSPLHF.

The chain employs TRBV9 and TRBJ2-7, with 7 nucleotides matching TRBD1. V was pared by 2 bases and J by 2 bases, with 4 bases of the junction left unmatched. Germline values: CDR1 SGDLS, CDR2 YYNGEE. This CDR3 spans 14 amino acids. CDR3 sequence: CASSVTGNPYEQYF. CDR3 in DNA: TGTGCCAGCAGCGTGACAGGGAACCCCTACGAGCAGTACTTC.

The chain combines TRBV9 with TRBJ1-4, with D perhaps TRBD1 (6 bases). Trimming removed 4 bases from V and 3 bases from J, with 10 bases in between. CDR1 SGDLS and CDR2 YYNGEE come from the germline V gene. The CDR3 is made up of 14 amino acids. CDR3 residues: CASSPGHPNEKLFF. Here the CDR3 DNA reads TGTGCCAGCAGCCCGGGACACCCTAATGAAAAACTGTTTTTT.

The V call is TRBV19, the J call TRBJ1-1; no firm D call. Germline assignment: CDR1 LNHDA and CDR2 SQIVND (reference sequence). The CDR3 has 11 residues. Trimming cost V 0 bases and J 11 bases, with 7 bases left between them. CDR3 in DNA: TGTGCCAGTAGTATAGAAAGGGAGGCTTTCTTT. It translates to CASSIEREAFF. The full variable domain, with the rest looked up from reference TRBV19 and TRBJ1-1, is DGGITQSPKYLFRKEGQNVTLSCEQNLNHDAMYWYRQDPGQGLRLIYYSQIVNDFQKGDIAEGYSVSREKKESFPLTVTSAQKNPTAFYLCASSIEREAFFGQGTRLTVV.

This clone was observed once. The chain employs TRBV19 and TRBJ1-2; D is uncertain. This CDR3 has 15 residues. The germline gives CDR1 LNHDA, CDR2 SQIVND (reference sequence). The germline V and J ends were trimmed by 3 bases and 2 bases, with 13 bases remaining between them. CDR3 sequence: CASSILGSQNYGYTF. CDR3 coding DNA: TGTGCCAGTAGTATCCTGGGGAGTCAAAACTATGGCTACACCTTC.

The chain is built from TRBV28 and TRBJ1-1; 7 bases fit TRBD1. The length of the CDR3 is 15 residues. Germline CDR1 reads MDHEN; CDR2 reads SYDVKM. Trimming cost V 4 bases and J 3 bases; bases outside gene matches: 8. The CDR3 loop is CASSSSGQSHTEAFF. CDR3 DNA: TGTGCCAGCAGTTCCTCGGGACAGAGCCACACTGAAGCTTTCTTT.

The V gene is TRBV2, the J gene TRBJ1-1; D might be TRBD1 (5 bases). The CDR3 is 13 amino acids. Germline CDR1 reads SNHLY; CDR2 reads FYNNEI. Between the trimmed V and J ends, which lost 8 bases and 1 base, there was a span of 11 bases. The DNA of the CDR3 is TGTGCCAGCGACCGAGACAGGAACACTGAAGCTTTCTTT. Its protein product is CASDRDRNTEAFF.

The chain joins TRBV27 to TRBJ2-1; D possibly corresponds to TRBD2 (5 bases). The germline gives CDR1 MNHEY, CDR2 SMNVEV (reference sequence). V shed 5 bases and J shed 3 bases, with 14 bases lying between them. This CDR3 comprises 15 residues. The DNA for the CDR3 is TGTGCCAGCAGTCTTAATGGCGGACTCTACAATGAGCAGTTCTTC. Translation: CASSLNGGLYNEQFF.

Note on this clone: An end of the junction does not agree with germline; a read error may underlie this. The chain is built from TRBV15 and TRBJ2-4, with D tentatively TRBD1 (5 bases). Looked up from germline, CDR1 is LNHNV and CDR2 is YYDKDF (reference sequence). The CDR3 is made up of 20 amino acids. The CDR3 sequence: CATTREGVALLGLAKNIQYF. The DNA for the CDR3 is TGTGCCACCACCAGAGAAGGGGTAGCCTTATTGGGTCTAGCCAAAAACATTCAGTACTTC. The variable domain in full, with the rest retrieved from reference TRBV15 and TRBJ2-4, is DAMVIQNPRYQVTQFGKPVTLSCSQTLNHNVMYWYQQKSSQAPKLLFHYYDKDFNNEADTPDNFQSRRPNTSFCFLDIRSPGLGDTAMYLCATTREGVALLGLAKNIQYFGAGTRLSVL.

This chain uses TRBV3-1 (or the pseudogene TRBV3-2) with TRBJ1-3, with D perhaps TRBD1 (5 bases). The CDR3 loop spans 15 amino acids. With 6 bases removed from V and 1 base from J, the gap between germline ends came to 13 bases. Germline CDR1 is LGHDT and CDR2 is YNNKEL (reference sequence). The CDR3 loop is CASSGRGLSGNTIYF. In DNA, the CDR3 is TGTGCCAGCAGTGGTAGGGGACTTTCTGGAAACACCATATATTTT.

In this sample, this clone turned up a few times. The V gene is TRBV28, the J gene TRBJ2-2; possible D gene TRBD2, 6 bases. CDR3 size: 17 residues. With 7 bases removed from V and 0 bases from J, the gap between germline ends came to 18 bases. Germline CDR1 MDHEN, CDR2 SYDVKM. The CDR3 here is CASTSFREEPNTGELFF. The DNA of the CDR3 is TGTGCCAGCACCAGCTTTAGGGAGGAACCGAACACCGGGGAGCTGTTTTTT. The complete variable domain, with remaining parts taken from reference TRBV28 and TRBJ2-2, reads DVKVTQSSRYLVKRTGEKVFLECVQDMDHENMFWYRQDPGLGLRLIYFSYDVKMKEKGDIPEGYSVSREKKERFSLILESASTNQTSMYLCASTSFREEPNTGELFFGEGSRLTVL.

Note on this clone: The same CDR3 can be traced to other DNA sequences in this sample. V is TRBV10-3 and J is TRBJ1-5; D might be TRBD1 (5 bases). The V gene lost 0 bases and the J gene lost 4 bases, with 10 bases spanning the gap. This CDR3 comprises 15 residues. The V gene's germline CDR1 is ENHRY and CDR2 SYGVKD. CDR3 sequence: CAISESGGENQPQHF. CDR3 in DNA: TGTGCCATCAGTGAGTCTGGAGGGGAGAATCAGCCCCAGCATTTT.

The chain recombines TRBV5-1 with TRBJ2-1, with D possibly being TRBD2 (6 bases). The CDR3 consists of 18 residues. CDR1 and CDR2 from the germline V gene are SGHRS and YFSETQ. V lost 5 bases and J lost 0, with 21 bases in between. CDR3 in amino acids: CASSFGGIAESSYNEQFF. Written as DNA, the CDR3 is TGCGCCAGCAGTTTTGGGGGAATAGCGGAGAGCTCCTACAATGAGCAGTTCTTC.

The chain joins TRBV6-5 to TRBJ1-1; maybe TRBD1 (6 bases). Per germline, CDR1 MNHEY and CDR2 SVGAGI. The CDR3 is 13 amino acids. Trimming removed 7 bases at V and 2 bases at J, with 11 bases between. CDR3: CASNWGTNTEAFF. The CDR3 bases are TGTGCCAGCAATTGGGGGACAAACACTGAAGCTTTCTTT.

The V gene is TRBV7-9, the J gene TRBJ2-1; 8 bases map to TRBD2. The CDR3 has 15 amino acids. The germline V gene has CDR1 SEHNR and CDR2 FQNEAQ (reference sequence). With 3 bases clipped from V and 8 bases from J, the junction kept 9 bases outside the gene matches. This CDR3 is CASSLGLVPLDEQFF. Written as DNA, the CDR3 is TGTGCCAGCAGCTTGGGACTAGTGCCTTTAGATGAGCAGTTCTTC.

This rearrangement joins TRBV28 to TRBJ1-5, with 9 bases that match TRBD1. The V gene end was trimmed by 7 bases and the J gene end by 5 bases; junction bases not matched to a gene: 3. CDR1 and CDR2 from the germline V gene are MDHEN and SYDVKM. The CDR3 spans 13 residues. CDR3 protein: CASTRDRDQPQHF. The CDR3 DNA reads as TGTGCCAGCACCCGGGACAGGGATCAGCCCCAGCATTTT.

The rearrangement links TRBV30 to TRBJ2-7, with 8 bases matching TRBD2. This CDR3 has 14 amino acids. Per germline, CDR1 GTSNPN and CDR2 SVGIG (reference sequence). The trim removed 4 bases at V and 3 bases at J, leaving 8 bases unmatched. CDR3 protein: CAWITKREHYEQYF. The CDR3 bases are TGTGCCTGGATAACGAAGCGGGAGCACTACGAGCAGTACTTC.

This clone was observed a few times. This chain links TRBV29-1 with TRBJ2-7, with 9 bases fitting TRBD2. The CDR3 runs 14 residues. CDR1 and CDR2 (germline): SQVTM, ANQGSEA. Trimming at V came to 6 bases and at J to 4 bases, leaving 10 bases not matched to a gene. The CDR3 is CSVRLATSGYEQYF. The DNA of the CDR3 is TGCAGCGTGAGGCTCGCGACTAGCGGTTACGAGCAGTACTTC.

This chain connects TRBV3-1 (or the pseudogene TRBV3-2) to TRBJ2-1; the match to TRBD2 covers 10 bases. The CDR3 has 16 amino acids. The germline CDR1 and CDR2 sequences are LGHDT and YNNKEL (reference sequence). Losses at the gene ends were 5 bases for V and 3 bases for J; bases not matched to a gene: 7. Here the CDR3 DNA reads TGTGCCAGCAGCGTAGGACTAGCGGAGCACTACAATGAGCAGTTCTTC. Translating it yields CASSVGLAEHYNEQFF.